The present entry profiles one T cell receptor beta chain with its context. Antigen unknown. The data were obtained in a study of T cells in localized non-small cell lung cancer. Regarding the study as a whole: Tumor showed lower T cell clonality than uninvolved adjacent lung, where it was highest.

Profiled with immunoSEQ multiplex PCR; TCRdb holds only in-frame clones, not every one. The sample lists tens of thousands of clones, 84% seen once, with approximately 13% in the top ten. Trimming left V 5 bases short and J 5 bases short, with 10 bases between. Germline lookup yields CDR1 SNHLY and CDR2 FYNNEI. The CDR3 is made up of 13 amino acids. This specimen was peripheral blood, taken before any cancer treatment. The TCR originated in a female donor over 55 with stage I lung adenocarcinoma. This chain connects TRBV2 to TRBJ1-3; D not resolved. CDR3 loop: CASSPRMRNTIYF. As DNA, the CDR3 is TGTGCCAGCAGTCCTAGGATGCGAAACACCATATATTTT.